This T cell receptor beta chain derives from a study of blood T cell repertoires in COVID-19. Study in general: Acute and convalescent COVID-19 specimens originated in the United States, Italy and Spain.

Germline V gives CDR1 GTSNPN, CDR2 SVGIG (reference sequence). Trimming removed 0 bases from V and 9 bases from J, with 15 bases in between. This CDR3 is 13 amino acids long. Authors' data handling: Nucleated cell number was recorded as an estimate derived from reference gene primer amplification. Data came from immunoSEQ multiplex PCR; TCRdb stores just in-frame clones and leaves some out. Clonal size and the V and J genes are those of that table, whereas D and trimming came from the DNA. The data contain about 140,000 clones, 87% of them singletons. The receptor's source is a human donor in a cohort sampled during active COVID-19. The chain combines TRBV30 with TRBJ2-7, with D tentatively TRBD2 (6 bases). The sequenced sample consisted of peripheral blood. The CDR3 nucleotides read TGTGCCTGGAGTGTACGCGGGGATAGTGGGCAGTACTTC. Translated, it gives CAWSVRGDSGQYF.